This TCR beta chain came from a study of OX40 agonist ivuxolimab in advanced cancers. Overall study: The drug used for patients, ivuxolimab, was an agonistic anti-OX40 (CD134) antibody.

Study findings and constraints: Normalized T-cell clonal expansion was also low in some nonresponders. Expanded peripheral T cells had an undetermined antigen specificity. Mean expanded clone counts were higher in CD8+ than CD4+ T cells.

With respect to this clone: Its specificity is unknown.

V was pared by 5 bases and J by 0 bases, with 7 bases between. The CDR3 covers 13 residues. Germline CDR1 and CDR2: KGHSH and LQKENI. Libraries were prepared by immunoSEQ multiplex PCR; TCRdb keeps only in-frame clonotypes and omits some of them. Of under 90,000 clones listed, around 83% are singletons. The chain joins TRBV18 to TRBJ1-1; D gene unclear. Specimen: CD4+ or CD8+ T cells sorted from blood, collected in a trial of the OX40 agonist ivuxolimab. This sequence was found in an adult with an advanced solid tumor such as melanoma, head and neck, liver or kidney cancer. The chain's CDR3 is CASSSTMNTEAFF. DNA for the CDR3: TGTGCCAGCTCAAGCACCATGAACACTGAAGCTTTCTTT.